The 12 T cell receptor beta chains reported below all come from one sample, sequenced in a study of blood T cell repertoires in COVID-19. Profiled with immunoSEQ multiplex PCR; TCRdb holds only in-frame clones, not every one. The data hold approximately 72,000 clones, with nearly 90% observed a single time. Sequencing was performed on peripheral blood. Receptor source: a man between 60 and 75 years old with acute or convalescent COVID-19.

The rearrangement links TRBV4-1 to TRBJ1-1; TRBD1 matches at 7 bases. The V gene end was trimmed by 7 bases and the J gene end by 3 bases; junction bases not matched to a gene: 11. The CDR3 runs 15 residues. Germline V lookup: CDR1 MGHRA, CDR2 YSYEKL. CDR3 in amino acids: CASTPQGLLDTEAFF. Written as DNA, the CDR3 is TGCGCCAGCACCCCACAGGGGCTTCTGGACACTGAAGCTTTCTTT.

V usage is TRBV5-1 and J usage is TRBJ2-7, with D possibly TRBD1 on 6 matching bases. Germline loops: CDR1 SGHRS, CDR2 YFSETQ. This CDR3 is 14 amino acids long. V was trimmed by 0 bases and J by 2 bases, leaving 9 bases between them. The CDR3 DNA reads as TGCGCCAGCAGCTTGGTCACAGGGACCTACGAGCAGTACTTC. It is translated as CASSLVTGTYEQYF. The entire variable domain, with the rest obtained from reference TRBV5-1 and TRBJ2-7, is as follows: KAGVTQTPRYLIKTRGQQVTLSCSPISGHRSVSWYQQTPGQGLQFLFEYFSETQRNKGNFPGRFSGRQFSNSRSEMNVSTLELGDSALYLCASSLVTGTYEQYFGPGTRLTVT.

The rearrangement joins TRBV5-8 to TRBJ2-1; 7 nucleotides agree with TRBD2. CDR3 length: 17 amino acids. V gave up 2 bases and J gave up 0 bases; unmatched junction bases: 8. CDR1 and CDR2 (germline): SGHTS, YDEGEE. The CDR3 here is CASSLFRGVASYNEQFF. In DNA form, the CDR3 reads TGTGCCAGCAGCTTATTTCGGGGGGTGGCCTCCTACAATGAGCAGTTCTTC. The variable domain in full, completed from reference TRBV5-8 and TRBJ2-1, reads EAGVTQSPTHLIKTRGQQATLRCSPISGHTSVYWYQQALGLGLQFLLWYDEGEERNRGNFPPRFSGRQFPNYSSELNVNALELEDSALYLCASSLFRGVASYNEQFFGPGTRLTVL.

The gene calls are TRBV3-1 (or the pseudogene TRBV3-2) and TRBJ1-5; weak D call: TRBD1 (5 bases). Germline V gene data show CDR1 as LGHDT and CDR2 as YNNKEL (reference sequence). This CDR3 has 13 amino acids. Trimming pared 0 bases from V and 7 bases from J, leaving 7 bases between. CDR3 nucleotide sequence: TGTGCCAGCAGCCAAGACAGGGAACAGCCCCAGCATTTT. Its protein is CASSQDREQPQHF.

The chain recombines TRBV27 with TRBJ1-5; D gene unclear. CDR1 and CDR2 (germline): MNHEY, SMNVEV (reference sequence). This CDR3 is 13 amino acids long. Trimming stripped 2 bases from V and 9 bases from J, with 11 bases between. CDR3 sequence reads: CASSLEVDGPQHF. The DNA of the CDR3 is TGTGCCAGCAGTTTAGAGGTGGATGGGCCCCAGCATTTT.

The CDR3 coding sequence is TGTGCCAGCAGCCCGAAGCGCGCGGAGACCCAGTACTTC. This sequence encodes CASSPKRAETQYF. The chain combines TRBV7-9 with TRBJ2-5; D remains ambiguous. Trimming cost V 5 bases and J 5 bases, with 12 bases left between them. The CDR3 consists of 13 residues. CDR1 SEHNR and CDR2 FQNEAQ come from the germline V gene (reference sequence).

V and J are TRBV9 and TRBJ2-7; 7 bases match TRBD2. This CDR3 has 14 amino acids. Germline V gives CDR1 SGDLS, CDR2 YYNGEE. Unmatched junction bases numbered 8, after V lost 2 bases and J lost 6 bases. CDR3 residues: CASSVRAGVSEQYF. The CDR3 DNA sequence: TGTGCCAGCAGCGTTAGGGCGGGGGTATCCGAGCAGTACTTC.

The rearrangement uses TRBV27 and TRBJ1-4; 9 nucleotides line up with TRBD1. The V gene's germline CDR1 is MNHEY and CDR2 SMNVEV (reference sequence). The V gene end was trimmed by 6 bases and the J gene end by 5 bases; junction bases not matched to a gene: 7. This CDR3 comprises 15 residues. DNA for the CDR3: TGTGCCAGCAGAGACCCGGGACAGGGAAATGAAAAACTGTTTTTT. Its protein is CASRDPGQGNEKLFF. Combining the CDR3 with reference TRBV27 and TRBJ1-4 gives the whole variable domain EAQVTQNPRYLITVTGKKLTVTCSQNMNHEYMSWYRQDPGLGLRQIYYSMNVEVTDKGDVPEGYKVSRKEKRNFPLILESPSPNQTSLYFCASRDPGQGNEKLFFGSGTQLSVL.

This chain connects TRBV7-9 to TRBJ1-1; no clear D gene. This CDR3 has 11 amino acids. The V gene's germline CDR1 is SEHNR and CDR2 FQNEAQ (reference sequence). Trimming cost V 5 bases and J 6 bases, with 7 bases left between them. The CDR3 here is CASSIGPEAFF. CDR3 coding DNA: TGTGCCAGCAGCATTGGCCCTGAAGCTTTCTTT.

The chain uses TRBV6-2 or TRBV6-3 and TRBJ2-6; a weak D match, TRBD2 (5 bases). This CDR3 is built from 16 residues. The V and J ends lost 2 bases and 3 bases respectively, with 11 bases between them. CDR1 MNHEY and CDR2 SVGEGT come from the germline V gene. The CDR3 protein is CASSYPTGFGANVLTF. The CDR3 nucleotides are TGTGCCAGCAGTTACCCGACGGGGTTTGGGGCCAACGTCCTGACTTTC.

The chain uses TRBV11-3 and TRBJ2-1, with 15 bases matching TRBD2. V was clipped by 1 base and J by 2 bases; unmatched bases: 9. The CDR3 extends over 20 amino acids. Looked up from germline, CDR1 is SGHNT and CDR2 is YENEEA. The chain's CDR3 is CASSLGQGLAGGSTYNEQFF. CDR3 DNA: TGTGCCAGCAGCTTAGGACAGGGACTAGCGGGGGGTTCGACCTACAATGAGCAGTTCTTC.

The V and J genes are TRBV9 and TRBJ1-6; 7 bases match TRBD1. CDR1 is SGDLS, CDR2 YYNGEE, per germline. This CDR3 spans 15 amino acids. The V gene end was trimmed by 4 bases and the J gene end by 4 bases; junction bases not matched to a gene: 5. The CDR3 DNA sequence: TGTGCCAGCAGCACCGGGACAGCTTATAATTCACCCCTCCACTTT. Translating it yields CASSTGTAYNSPLHF.